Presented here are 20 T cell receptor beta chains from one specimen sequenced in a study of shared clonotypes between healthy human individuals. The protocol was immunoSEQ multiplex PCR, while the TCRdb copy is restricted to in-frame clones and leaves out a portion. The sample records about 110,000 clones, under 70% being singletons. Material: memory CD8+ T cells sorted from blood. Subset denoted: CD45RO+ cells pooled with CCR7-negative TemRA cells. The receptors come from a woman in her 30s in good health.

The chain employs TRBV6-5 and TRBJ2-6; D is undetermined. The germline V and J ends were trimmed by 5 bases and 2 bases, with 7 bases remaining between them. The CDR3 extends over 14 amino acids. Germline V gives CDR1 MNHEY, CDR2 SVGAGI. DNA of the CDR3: TGTGCCAGCAGTATGTGGACTGGGGCCAACGTCCTGACTTTC. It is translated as CASSMWTGANVLTF.

DNA of the CDR3: TGTGCCAGCAGCCGAGGGGGGAACTATGGCTACACCTTC. Protein product: CASSRGGNYGYTF. The genes are TRBV4-2 and TRBJ1-2; D possibly corresponds to TRBD1 (6 bases). Germline V gives CDR1 LGHNA, CDR2 YNFKEQ. The CDR3 has 13 residues. V lost 4 bases to trimming and J lost 2 bases, with 8 bases between them.

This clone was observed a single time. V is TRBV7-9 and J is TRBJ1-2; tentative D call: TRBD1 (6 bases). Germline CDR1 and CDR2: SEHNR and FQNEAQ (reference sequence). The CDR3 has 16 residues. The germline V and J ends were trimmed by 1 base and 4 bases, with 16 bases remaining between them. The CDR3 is CASSLVRTELIYGYTF. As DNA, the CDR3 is TGTGCCAGCAGCTTAGTTAGGACAGAGCTTATCTATGGCTACACCTTC.

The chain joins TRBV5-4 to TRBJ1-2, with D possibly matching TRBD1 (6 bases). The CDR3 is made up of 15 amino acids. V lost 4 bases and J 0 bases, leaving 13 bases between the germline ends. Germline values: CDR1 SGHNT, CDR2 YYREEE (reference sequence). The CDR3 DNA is TGTGCCAGCAGCCTGCAGACAGGAGCTAACTATGGCTACACCTTC. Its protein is CASSLQTGANYGYTF. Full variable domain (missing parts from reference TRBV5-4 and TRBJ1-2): ETGVTQSPTHLIKTRGQQVTLRCSSQSGHNTVSWYQQALGQGPQFIFQYYREEENGRGNFPPRFSGLQFPNYSSELNVNALELDDSALYLCASSLQTGANYGYTFGSGTRLTVV.

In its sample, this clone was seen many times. For the CDR3, the DNA is TGTGCCAGCAGTTTGAAAGACGCCACCCGCGGGGAAAAACTGTTTTTT. Amino acids: CASSLKDATRGEKLFF. V is TRBV6-6 and J is TRBJ1-4; D remains unclear. Germline values: CDR1 MNHNY, CDR2 SVGAGI (reference sequence). With 4 bases removed from V and 8 bases from J, the gap between germline ends came to 20 bases. The CDR3 is 16 amino acids.

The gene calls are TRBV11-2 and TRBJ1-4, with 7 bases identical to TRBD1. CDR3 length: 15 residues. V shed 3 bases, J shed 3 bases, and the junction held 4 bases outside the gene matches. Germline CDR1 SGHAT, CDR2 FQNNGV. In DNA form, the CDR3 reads TGTGCCAGCAGCTTCCGGGACAGCCCTAATGAAAAACTGTTTTTT. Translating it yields CASSFRDSPNEKLFF.

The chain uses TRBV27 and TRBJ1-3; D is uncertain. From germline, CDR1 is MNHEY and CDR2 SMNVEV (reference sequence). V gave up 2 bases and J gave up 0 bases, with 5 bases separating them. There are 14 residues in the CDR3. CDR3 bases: TGTGCCAGCAGTTTAGGGCACTCTGGAAACACCATATATTTT. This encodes CASSLGHSGNTIYF.

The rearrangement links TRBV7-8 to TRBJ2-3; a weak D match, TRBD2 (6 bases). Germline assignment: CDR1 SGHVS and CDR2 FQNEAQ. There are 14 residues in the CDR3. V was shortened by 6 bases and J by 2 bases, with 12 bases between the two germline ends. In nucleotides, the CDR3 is TGTGCCAGCAGGAGCGGGTGGGACACAGATACGCAGTATTTT. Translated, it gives CASRSGWDTDTQYF.

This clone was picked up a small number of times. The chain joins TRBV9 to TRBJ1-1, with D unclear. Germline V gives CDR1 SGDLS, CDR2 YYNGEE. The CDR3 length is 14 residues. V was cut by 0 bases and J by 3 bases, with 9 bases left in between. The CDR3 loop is CASSVAWGDTEAFF. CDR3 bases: TGTGCCAGCAGCGTAGCATGGGGTGACACTGAAGCTTTCTTT. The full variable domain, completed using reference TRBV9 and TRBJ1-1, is DSGVTQTPKHLITATGQRVTLRCSPRSGDLSVYWYQQSLDQGLQFLIQYYNGEERAKGNILERFSAQQFPDLHSELNLSSLELGDSALYFCASSVAWGDTEAFFGQGTRLTVV.

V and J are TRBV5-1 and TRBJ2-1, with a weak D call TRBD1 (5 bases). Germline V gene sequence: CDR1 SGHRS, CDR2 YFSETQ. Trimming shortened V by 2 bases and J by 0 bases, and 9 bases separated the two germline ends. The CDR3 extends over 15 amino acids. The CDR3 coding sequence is TGCGCCAGCAGCTTCGACAGCAGCTCCTACAATGAGCAGTTCTTC. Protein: CASSFDSSSYNEQFF.

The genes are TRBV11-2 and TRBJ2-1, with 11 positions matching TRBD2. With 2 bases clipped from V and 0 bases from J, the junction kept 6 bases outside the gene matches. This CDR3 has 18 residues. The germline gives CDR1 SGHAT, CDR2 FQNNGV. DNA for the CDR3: TGTGCCAGCAGCTTAACGTTACTAGCGGGAGACTCCTACAATGAGCAGTTCTTC. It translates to CASSLTLLAGDSYNEQFF.

CDR3 in amino acids: CASSRRDRGINQETQYF. The CDR3 DNA is TGCGCCAGCAGCCGACGGGACAGGGGGATTAATCAAGAGACCCAGTACTTC. This chain joins TRBV4-1 and TRBJ2-5; 11 bases are a match to TRBD1. Germline V gene data show CDR1 as MGHRA and CDR2 as YSYEKL. The CDR3 runs to 17 residues. The V gene end was trimmed by 4 bases and the J gene end by 2 bases; junction bases not matched to a gene: 9.

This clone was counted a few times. CDR3 residues: CASSQIAGGSSYNEQFF. In DNA form, the CDR3 reads TGTGCCAGCAGCCAAATAGCGGGGGGGAGCTCCTACAATGAGCAGTTCTTC. The gene calls are TRBV11-2 and TRBJ2-1, with TRBD2 identical over 11 bases. V shed 5 bases and J 0 bases; nucleotides not matched to a gene: 6. From germline, CDR1 is SGHAT and CDR2 FQNNGV. This CDR3 is built from 17 residues.

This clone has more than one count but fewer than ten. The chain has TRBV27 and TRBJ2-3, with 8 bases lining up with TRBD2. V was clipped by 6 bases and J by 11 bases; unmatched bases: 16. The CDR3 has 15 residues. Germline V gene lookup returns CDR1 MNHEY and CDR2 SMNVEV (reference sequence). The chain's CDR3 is CASRELGREDPKQYF. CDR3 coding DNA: TGTGCCAGCAGGGAGCTTGGGCGGGAGGATCCTAAGCAGTATTTT.

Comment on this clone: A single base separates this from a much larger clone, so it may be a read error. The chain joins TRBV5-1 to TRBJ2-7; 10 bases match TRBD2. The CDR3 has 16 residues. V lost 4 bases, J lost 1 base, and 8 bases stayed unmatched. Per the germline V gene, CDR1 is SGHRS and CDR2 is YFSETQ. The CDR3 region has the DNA TGCGCCAGCAGCCAAGGACTAGCGGTTTCATCCTACGAGCAGTACTTC. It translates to CASSQGLAVSSYEQYF.

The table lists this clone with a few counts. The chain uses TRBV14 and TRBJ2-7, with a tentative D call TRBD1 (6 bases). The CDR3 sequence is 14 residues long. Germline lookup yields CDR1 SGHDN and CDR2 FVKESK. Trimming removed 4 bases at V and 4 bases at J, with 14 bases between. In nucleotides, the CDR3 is TGTGCCAGCAGCCCGACAGGTTTGGCATACGAGCAGTACTTC. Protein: CASSPTGLAYEQYF.

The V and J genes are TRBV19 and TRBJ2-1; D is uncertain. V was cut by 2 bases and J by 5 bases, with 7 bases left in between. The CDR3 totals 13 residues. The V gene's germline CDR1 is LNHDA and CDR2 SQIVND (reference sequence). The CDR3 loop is CASSINPNNEQFF. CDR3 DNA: TGTGCCAGTAGTATAAACCCTAACAATGAGCAGTTCTTC.

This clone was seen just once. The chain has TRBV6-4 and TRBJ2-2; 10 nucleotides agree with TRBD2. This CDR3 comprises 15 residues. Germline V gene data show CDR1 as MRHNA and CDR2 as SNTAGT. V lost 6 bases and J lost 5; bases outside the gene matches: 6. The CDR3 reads CASSPTSGSTGELFF. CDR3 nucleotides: TGTGCCAGCAGCCCGACTAGCGGGTCGACCGGGGAGCTGTTTTTT.

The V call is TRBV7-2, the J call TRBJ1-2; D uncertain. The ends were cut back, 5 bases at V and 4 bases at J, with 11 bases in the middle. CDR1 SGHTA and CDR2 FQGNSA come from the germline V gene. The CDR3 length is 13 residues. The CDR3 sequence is CASSPGSSYGYTF. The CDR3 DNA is TGTGCCAGCAGCCCAGGTTCGAGCTATGGCTACACCTTC. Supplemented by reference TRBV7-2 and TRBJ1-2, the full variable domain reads GAGVSQSPSNKVTEKGKDVELRCDPISGHTALYWYRQSLGQGLEFLIYFQGNSAPDKSGLPSDRFSAERTGGSVSTLTIQRTQQEDSAVYLCASSPGSSYGYTFGSGTRLTVV.

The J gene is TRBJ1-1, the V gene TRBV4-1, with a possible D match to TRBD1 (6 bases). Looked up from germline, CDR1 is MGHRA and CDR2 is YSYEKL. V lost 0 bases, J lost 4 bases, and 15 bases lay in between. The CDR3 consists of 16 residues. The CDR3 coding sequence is TGCGCCAGCAGCCAAGAAGGGGGGGCGCGGAGCACTGAAGCTTTCTTT. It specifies CASSQEGGARSTEAFF.